The clone carrying this T cell receptor beta chain was observed a single time. What it recognizes is unknown. This entry comes from a study of cytomegalovirus exposure and HLA in healthy donors. Points from the study as a whole: Reports indicate that TCR beta sequences accurately predicted the HLA-A and HLA-B alleles of most subjects. Analyses of presence/absence relied on an assumption of roughly uniform sequencing depth across donors. Exclusion as indistinguishable affected some V segments, including TRBV6-2 and TRBV6-3.

The CDR3 covers 17 residues. V dropped 1 base and J dropped 2; count of bases not matched to a gene: 4. CDR1 and CDR2 (germline): SGHDN, FVKESK. PCR employed 60 Vbeta and 13 Jbeta primers. The assay was immunoSEQ multiplex PCR, and TCRdb's table has in-frame clones only and misses some. In the table there are about 130,000 clones, about three quarters of which are singletons. Healthy bone marrow donors made up the cohort. The specimen was PBMCs. The chain carries TRBV14 and TRBJ2-7, with 14 bases identical to TRBD2. The origin of this receptor is a woman aged 25 to 45 in good health and CMV-seronegative. CDR3 bases: TGTGCCAGCAGCCAAGTCCGGGGACTAGCGGGAGCCTACGAGCAGTACTTC. It is translated as CASSQVRGLAGAYEQYF.